This T cell receptor beta chain was sequenced for a study of neoadjuvant nivolumab and ipilimumab in lung cancer. Study background: Patients got nivolumab 3 mg/kg on days 1, 15 and 29; combination added ipilimumab 1 mg/kg day 1. Overall study findings and caveats: From pretherapy to surgery, tumor richness and clonality rose with dual therapy. Pretherapy blood TCR richness correlated positively with resected tumor richness.

Measured with immunoSEQ multiplex PCR; TCRdb has only the in-frame clones, and not every one. The sample holds under 15,000 clones; 65% to 75% are singletons and the top ten take roughly a quarter. Details on this clone: Its antigen is currently unknown.

Losses at the gene ends were 7 bases for V and 4 bases for J; bases not matched to a gene: 2. CDR1 is DFQATT and CDR2 is SNEGSKA in the germline V gene (reference sequence). This CDR3 comprises 11 residues. The material sequenced was peripheral blood, taken after neoadjuvant nivolumab, alone or with ipilimumab, at or shortly before surgery. The clonotype originates from an adult with non-small cell lung cancer. V gene TRBV20-1 combines with J gene TRBJ1-2, with 8 bases lining up with TRBD1. The CDR3, as DNA: TGCAGTGTAGGACAGGGCTATGGCTACACCTTC. Translation: CSVGQGYGYTF.